This T cell receptor beta chain was captured by sequencing in a study of T-cell memory formation after mild COVID-19 (TCRdb year 2021). Regarding the research as a whole: TCR sequence clusters from the two donors were found to be largely donor specific. In a couple of donors, T-cell clones that expanded and contracted after mild COVID-19 were followed by sequencing TCRalpha and TCRbeta repertoires longitudinally. The cohort comprised two young, previously healthy adult volunteers, one female and one male.

PBMCs were isolated by Ficoll-Paque density gradient centrifugation. About this clonotype itself: The antigen it binds to is not known. Base qualities are not provided; no much larger clone lies one nucleotide away.

For sequencing, an Illumina NovaSeq 6000 was employed. TCRalpha and TCRbeta cDNA libraries were constructed by 5'RACE with constant-segment primers, with sample barcodes and unique molecular identifiers being introduced. RNA was extracted from every sample with Trizol reagent. The libraries were amplified in two PCR steps, and the second step added a second sample barcode and Illumina TruSeq adapters. Sequencing of the libraries was done on an Illumina NovaSeq, producing 2 x 150 bp paired-end reads. The original methods were these. With migec v1.2.7, reads were demultiplexed and then collapsed into UMI-guided consensus sequences. With mixcr v2.1.11, UMI consensuses were aligned to TRA and TRB V and J templates and assembled into clonotypes. Clonotypes were classified as expanded or contracted when called significant by both edgeR and NoisET, with noise models trained on biological replicates. For edgeR calls, the thresholds were a false discovery rate-adjusted p below 0.01 and a log2 fold-change of 1. As an exploratory analysis of dynamics, max-normalized trajectories of the 1000 most abundant clonotypes were examined with PCA combined with hierarchical clustering. The CD4 or CD8 phenotype of responding clones was assigned using the separately sequenced CD4+ and CD8+ repertoires. TCRdb reanalyzed the raw reads on its own, using fastp at Q25 for trimming and MiXCR for clone calling, and kept in-frame beta chains. Records with the same CDR3 protein are collapsed into one entry carrying the most frequent genes and DNA. In this record, the V and J calls reflect TCRdb's handling and not the investigators' own analysis. The table for this sample lists just under 550,000 distinct CDR3 sequences; roughly 20% of them were counted only once. Approximately 13% of the sample is in the top ten clones.

General conclusions and limits of the study: The study included only a couple of mild cases, and larger cohorts that include severe cases with pre-infection samples were judged to be necessary. Contracting CD4+ clones were located mainly in the CM and EM memory subsets, whereas CD8+ clones were found to be enriched in EMRA. Whether the second-wave clones peaking on day 37 were SARS-CoV-2 specific was not confirmed. Clones that contracted from day 15 to 85 showed balanced CD4/CD8 phenotypes, whereas a second wave of clones that expanded from day 15 to 37 leaned towards CD4+. Some responding clones were detected in pre-infection memory, suggesting pre-existing cross-reactive memory T cells joined the SARS-CoV-2 response.

There are 15 amino acids in the CDR3, from cysteine to phenylalanine inclusive. Solely the CDR3 DNA is kept, with 45 bases framed from the first base. A distance of 19 bases separates the germline ends of V and J, which lose 6 bases and 6 bases respectively. Based on the germline V gene (reference sequence), the CDR1 and CDR2 sequences are MNHEY and SMNVEV. Recombination linked TRBV27 to TRBJ2-3, and the D gene may be TRBD1, 6 bases matching. The sequence was collected from an adult woman who had mild COVID-19 (a few samples of this study predate the infection). The sample titles of this study are shuffled in the database, so cell type and time point are left out; the donor was told from shared clones. The sequencing input was PBMCs or a T cell subset sorted from them (not recorded which). In nucleotide form, the sequence is TGTGCCAGCAGCCCACCTCCCACAGGGTTCGATACGCAGTATTTT. Its protein product is CASSPPPTGFDTQYF.